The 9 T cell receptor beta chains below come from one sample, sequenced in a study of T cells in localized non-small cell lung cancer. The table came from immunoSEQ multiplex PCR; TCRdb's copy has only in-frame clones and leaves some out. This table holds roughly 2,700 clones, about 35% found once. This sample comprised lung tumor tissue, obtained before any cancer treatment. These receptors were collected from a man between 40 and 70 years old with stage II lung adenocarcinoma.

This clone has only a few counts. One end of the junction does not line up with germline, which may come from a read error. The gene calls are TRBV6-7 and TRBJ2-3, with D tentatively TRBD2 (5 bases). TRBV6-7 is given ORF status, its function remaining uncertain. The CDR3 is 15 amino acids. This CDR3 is CASSDRPGSADTQYF. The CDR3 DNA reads TGTGCCAGCAGTGACCGCCCGGGGTCCGCAGATACGCAATATTTT.

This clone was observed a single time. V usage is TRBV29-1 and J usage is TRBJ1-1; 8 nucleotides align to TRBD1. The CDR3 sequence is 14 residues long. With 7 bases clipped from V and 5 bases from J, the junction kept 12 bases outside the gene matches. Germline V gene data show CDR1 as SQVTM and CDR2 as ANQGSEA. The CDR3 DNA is TGCAGCGACGACCGACAGGGGCGTAAGACTGAAGCTTTCTTT. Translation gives CSDDRQGRKTEAFF.

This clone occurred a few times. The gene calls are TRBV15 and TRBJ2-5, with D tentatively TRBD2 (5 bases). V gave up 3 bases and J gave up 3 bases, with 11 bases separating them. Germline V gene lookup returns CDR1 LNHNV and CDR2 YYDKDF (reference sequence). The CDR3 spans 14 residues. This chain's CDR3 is CATSRLDFEETQYF. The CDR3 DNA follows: TGTGCCACCAGCAGGCTGGACTTCGAAGAGACCCAGTACTTC.

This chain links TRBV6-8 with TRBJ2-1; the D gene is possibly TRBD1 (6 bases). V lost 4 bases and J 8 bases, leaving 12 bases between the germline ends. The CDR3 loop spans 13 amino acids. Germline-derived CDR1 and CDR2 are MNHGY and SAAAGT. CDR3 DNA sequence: TGTGCCAGCAGTTTCCTTCAGGGGTATGAGCAGTTCTTC. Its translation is CASSFLQGYEQFF.

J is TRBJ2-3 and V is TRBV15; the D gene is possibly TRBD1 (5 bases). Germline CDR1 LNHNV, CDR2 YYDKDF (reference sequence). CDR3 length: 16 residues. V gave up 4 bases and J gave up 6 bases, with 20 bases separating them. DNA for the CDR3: TGTGCCACCAGCACAGCCAACCGGGCTCCAGGGGATACGCAGTATTTT. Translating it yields CATSTANRAPGDTQYF.

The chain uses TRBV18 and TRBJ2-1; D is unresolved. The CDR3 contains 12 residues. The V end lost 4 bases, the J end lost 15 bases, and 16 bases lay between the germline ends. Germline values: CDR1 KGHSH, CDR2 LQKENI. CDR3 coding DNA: TGTGCCAGCTCACTAATAGACGGACGTTCGTTCTTC. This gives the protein CASSLIDGRSFF.

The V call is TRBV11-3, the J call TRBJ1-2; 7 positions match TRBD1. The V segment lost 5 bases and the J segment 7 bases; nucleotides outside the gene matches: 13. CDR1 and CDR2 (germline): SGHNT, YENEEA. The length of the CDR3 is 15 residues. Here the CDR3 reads CASSLQGDPFSGYTF. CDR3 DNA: TGTGCCAGCAGCCTCCAGGGGGACCCATTTTCTGGCTACACCTTC.

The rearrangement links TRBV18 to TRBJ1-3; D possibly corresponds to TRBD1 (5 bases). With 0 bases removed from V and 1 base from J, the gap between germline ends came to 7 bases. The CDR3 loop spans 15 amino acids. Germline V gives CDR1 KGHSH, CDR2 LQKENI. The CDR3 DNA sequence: TGTGCCAGCTCACCACCGGGGGATTCTGGAAACACCATATATTTT. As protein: CASSPPGDSGNTIYF.

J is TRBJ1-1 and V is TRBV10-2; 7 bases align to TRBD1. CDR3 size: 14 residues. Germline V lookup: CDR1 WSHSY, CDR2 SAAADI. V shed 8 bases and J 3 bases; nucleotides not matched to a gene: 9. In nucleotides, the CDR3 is TGCGCCAGCTCCCCAGGACAGGCCCACACTGAAGCTTTCTTT. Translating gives CASSPGQAHTEAFF.